These T cell receptor beta chains were read from a single sample in a study of blood T cell repertoires in COVID-19. The assay was immunoSEQ multiplex PCR, and TCRdb's table has in-frame clones only and misses some. The sample records 120,000 or so clones, 85% being singletons. The sample consisted of peripheral blood. The receptors were sampled from a woman older than 75 with acute or convalescent COVID-19. CDR3s include the opening cysteine and the closing phenylalanine or tryptophan. The D gene is left open where the match is weak. For some rows the clone size is stated as once, few or many, or as a class when expanded; others skip it.

- TRBJ2-3 TRBV6-1 once TGTGCCAGCAGTGAAGCCTCACTATATACGCAGTATTTT CASSEASLYTQYF
TRBD1 TRBJ1-1 TRBV6-2/TRBV6-3 - TGTGCCAGCAGACCTCAGGGGGCGTATACTGAAGCTTTCTTT CASRPQGAYTEAFF
TRBD1 TRBJ1-1 TRBV2 - TGTGCCAGGTTCGGGACAGGGGTTTTGTGGGGGAACACTGAAGCTTTCTTT CARFGTGVLWGNTEAFF
- TRBJ2-7 TRBV5-5 - TGTGCCAGCAGCTTTTCTCAGGAGCAGTACTTC CASSFSQEQYF
TRBD1 TRBJ1-1 TRBV20-1 - TGCAGTGTAGGGACAGGGCTAAAAGCTTTCTTT CSVGTGLKAFF
- TRBJ1-1 TRBV5-1 - TGCGCCAGCAGCTTTGGCCGGGGGAACACTGAAGCTTTCTTT CASSFGRGNTEAFF
- TRBJ2-3 TRBV5-1 - TGCGCCAGCAGCTCTATAGCGGCAGATACGCAGTATTTT CASSSIAADTQYF
TRBD1 TRBJ1-2 TRBV7-9 - TGTGCCAGCAGCCGGACAGGGGGTTCTAGCTATGGCTACACCTTC CASSRTGGSSYGYTF
- TRBJ1-3 TRBV5-6 once TGTGCCAGCAGTTTTCCTAACCAGGGGTCAGGAAACACCATATATTTT CASSFPNQGSGNTIYF
TRBD1 TRBJ1-5 TRBV6-5 once TGTGCCAGCAGTTCGTTTCCACAGGGGACCCAGCATTTT CASSSFPQGTQHF
- TRBJ1-1 TRBV18 - TGTGCCAGCTCACCACCGGAGGGTATCGACACTGAAGCTTTCTTT CASSPPEGIDTEAFF
- TRBJ1-1 TRBV2 - TGTGCCAGCATCGGACAGTTGGGGAACACTGAAGCTTTCTTT CASIGQLGNTEAFF
- TRBJ1-5 TRBV9 - TGTGCCAGCAGCCCCCGTAATAGCAATCAGCCCCAGCATTTT CASSPRNSNQPQHF
- TRBJ1-5 TRBV7-2 - TGTGCCAGCAGCTTCGTGGGGCTCAATCAGCCCCAGCATTTT CASSFVGLNQPQHF
TRBD1 TRBJ1-5 TRBV6-5 - TGTGCCAGCAGTACAGGGGGGGGTGGCAATCAGCCCCAGCATTTT CASSTGGGGNQPQHF
- TRBJ1-3 TRBV29-1 once TGCAGCGTAGAGGTCCAGAGAACTGGGACCATATATTTT CSVEVQRTGTIYF
- TRBJ2-1 TRBV20-1 - TGCAGTGTTTACTCGGGCAATGAGCAGTTCTTC CSVYSGNEQFF
- TRBJ1-6 TRBV3-1/TRBV3-2 - TGTGCCAGCAGCCGCCTAAATTCACCCCTCCACTTT CASSRLNSPLHF
TRBD1 TRBJ1-2 TRBV27 once TGTGCCAGCAGTTTATCGTCCAGGGGGTTAACTAACTATGGCTACACCTTC CASSLSSRGLTNYGYTF
- TRBJ1-1 TRBV19 few TGTGCCAGTAGTATTCCAGGGGAGGGCACTGAAGCTTTCTTT CASSIPGEGTEAFF
- TRBJ1-6 TRBV27 - TGTGCCAGCAGTTTCGGAGCCGAGAGCTCCTATAATTCACCCCTCCACTTT CASSFGAESSYNSPLHF
- TRBJ1-6 TRBV7-2 - TGTGCCAGCAGCTTGGGGGGTCGGAATTCACCCCTCCACTTT CASSLGGRNSPLHF
- TRBJ1-3 TRBV6-5 - TGTGCCAGCAGACTCACCTCTGGAAACACCATATATTTT CASRLTSGNTIYF
TRBD1 TRBJ1-4 TRBV10-3 - TGTGCCATCAGTGAGAGGGCAGGGGGCGGTGAAAAACTGTTTTTT CAISERAGGGEKLFF
TRBD1 TRBJ1-5 TRBV6-1 - TGTGCCAGCAGGGAACCGGGACAGGGGGGATCCAATCAGCCCCAGCATTTT CASREPGQGGSNQPQHF
- TRBJ2-1 TRBV18 few TGTGCCAGCTCACCACCGAGTCTGGAGGAGCAGTTCTTC CASSPPSLEEQFF
- TRBJ2-1 TRBV5-1 - TGCGCCAGCAGCTTGGGAAGCTTCTCCTACAATGAGCAGTTCTTC CASSLGSFSYNEQFF
- TRBJ1-1 TRBV20-1 - TGCAGCACACAGGGTTGGGCTGAAGCTTTCTTT CSTQGWAEAFF
- TRBJ1-3 TRBV6-2/TRBV6-3 - TGTGCCAGCAGTTTTTTCGGCACCATATATTTT CASSFFGTIYF
- TRBJ2-2 TRBV4-1 - TGCGCCAGCACCACAGGGTCCGGGACCGGGGAGCTGTTTTTT CASTTGSGTGELFF
TRBD1 TRBJ2-2 TRBV27 once TGTGCCAGCACCATACAGGGGGACGGGGAGCTGTTTTTT CASTIQGDGELFF
- TRBJ1-5 TRBV2 - TGTGCCAGCAGTGAAGGCAGGGGTAGGTATCAGCCCCAGCATTTT CASSEGRGRYQPQHF
TRBD1 TRBJ1-1 TRBV19 - TGTGCCAGTAGCGCGAACAGGGGGAACACTGAAGCTTTCTTT CASSANRGNTEAFF
TRBD1 TRBJ1-1 TRBV5-5 - TGTGCCAGCAGCCTCGGGGACAGAATGAACACTGAAGCTTTCTTT CASSLGDRMNTEAFF
TRBD1 TRBJ2-5 TRBV5-1 - TGCGCCAGCAGCTTAGGCGGACAGGGAGAGCTAGAGACCCAGTACTTC CASSLGGQGELETQYF
- TRBJ1-4 TRBV6-5 - TGTGCCAGCAAGCAAGCTGCAACTAATGAAAAACTGTTTTTT CASKQAATNEKLFF
TRBD2 TRBJ2-3 TRBV5-1 - TGCGCCAGCAGCTTAGGCGGGGGGGCCACAGATACGCAGTATTTT CASSLGGGATDTQYF
- TRBJ1-5 TRBV18 - TGTGCCAGCTCACCACGGGTGGCGGGGCCTAGCAATCAGCCCCAGCATTTT CASSPRVAGPSNQPQHF
- TRBJ1-6 TRBV2 - TGTGCCAGCAGTGAGGAGGGATCTAGTAATTCACCCCTCCACTTT CASSEEGSSNSPLHF
- TRBJ2-3 TRBV5-5 - TGTGCCAGCAGCGGTGGGCTGGGAGGCGCAGATACGCAGTATTTT CASSGGLGGADTQYF
TRBD2 TRBJ2-1 TRBV28 - TGTGCCAGCACCCTAGCGGGGGGGCCTACAGAGCAGTTCTTC CASTLAGGPTEQFF
- TRBJ2-2 TRBV7-9 - TGTGCCAGCAGCTTAGTTATCCCGCGGGTCGACACCGGGGAGCTGTTTTTT CASSLVIPRVDTGELFF
- TRBJ1-4 TRBV6-5 - TGTGCCAGCAGTCAACAGGGAATCGATGAAAAACTGTTTTTT CASSQQGIDEKLFF
- TRBJ1-1 TRBV15 - TGTGCCACCAGCGGTGGGGGGGGGAACACTGAAGCTTTCTTT CATSGGGGNTEAFF
- TRBJ1-3 TRBV18 - TGTGGCCCACGGGAGGAATCCGGAAACACCATATATTTT CGPREESGNTIYF
TRBD2 TRBJ2-7 TRBV5-4 - TGTGCCAGCAGCCCAATAAGCGGGGGCTTGATATCCGAGCAGTACTTC CASSPISGGLISEQYF
- TRBJ2-2 TRBV10-3 - TGTGCCATCAGCCTTAGGCCCGCGGGCACCGGGGAGCTGTTTTTT CAISLRPAGTGELFF
- TRBJ1-3 TRBV19 once TGTGCCAGTAGTTGGACTGCGATTGGAAACACCATATATTTT CASSWTAIGNTIYF
TRBD1 TRBJ1-2 TRBV6-2/TRBV6-3 once TGTGCCAGCAGTTACCCCGGACAGGGGGATGGCTATGGCTACACCTTC CASSYPGQGDGYGYTF
- TRBJ1-5 TRBV18 - TGTGCCAGCTCACCTTCGACAGGCGGGCAGCCCCAGCATTTT CASSPSTGGQPQHF
- TRBJ2-2 TRBV5-1 - TGCGCCAGCAGCTTAGACAGGTTGAGCACCGGGGAGCTGTTTTTT CASSLDRLSTGELFF
TRBD1 TRBJ1-2 TRBV6-2/TRBV6-3 - TGTGCCAGCAGCGCCGTCCCCGACAGGGCGAAAATTAGCTACACCTTC CASSAVPDRAKISYTF
TRBD1 TRBJ1-1 TRBV19 many TGTGCCAGTAGTCCAGGCGGGACAGGCACTGAAGCTTTCTTT CASSPGGTGTEAFF
TRBD1 TRBJ2-1 TRBV24-1 - TGTGCCACGGGACAGGGCTACAATGAGCAGTTCTTC CATGQGYNEQFF